These T cell receptor beta chains were read from a single sample in a study of blood T cells in healthy people across ages. From the 5' RACE reads, TCRdb called clonotypes with MiXCR, one entry per CDR3 protein. This table holds over 1.5 million distinct CDR3 sequences, roughly 50% found once. Sequencing was carried out using blood. These TCRs come from a woman in her 40s in good health. CDR3s include the opening cysteine and the closing phenylalanine or tryptophan. The order of the fields is V gene, J gene, clone size, D gene, CDR3 DNA, CDR3 protein. A D gene is named only where the DNA matches it firmly. Size is omitted from some rows. Given values are once, few, many or a class for expanded clones.

>TRBV20-1|TRBJ2-6|once|NA
TGCAGTGCTAGTTTGGCAGGCCGCTCTGGGGCCAACGTCCTGACTTTC
CSASLAGRSGANVLTF
>TRBV29-1|TRBJ1-2|few|NA
TGCAGCGCCCCAATCCACAGGGCTAGCGGCTACACCTTC
CSAPIHRASGYTF
>TRBV3-1|TRBJ1-1|few|NA
TGTGCCAGCAGCCAAAGTGGGAGTTTCACTGAAGCTTTCTTT
CASSQSGSFTEAFF
>TRBV4-1|TRBJ2-3|NA|TRBD2
TGCGCCAGCAGCCCAGCGGGGGAGGGCACAGATACGCAGTATTTT
CASSPAGEGTDTQYF
>TRBV29-1|TRBJ2-3|NA|NA
TGCAGCGTTTTCCGTAGTCGGCAGGGCGCAGATACGCAGTATTTT
CSVFRSRQGADTQYF
>TRBV28|TRBJ1-2|NA|NA
TGTGCCAGCAGTTTAGGGGCACCGAGAGGCTATGGCTACACCTTC
CASSLGAPRGYGYTF
>TRBV4-3|TRBJ2-5|few|NA
TGCGCCAGCAGCCAAGAGCTAGGTTTGGTGACCCAGTACTTC
CASSQELGLVTQYF
>TRBV4-1|TRBJ2-1|NA|NA
TGCGCCAGCAGCCAACCTAGCTTCCGGGAGCAGTTCTTC
CASSQPSFREQFF
>TRBV5-6|TRBJ2-1|NA|TRBD2
TGTGCCAGCAGCCCACTCTTAGCGGGGGGGATGAATGAGCAGTTCTTC
CASSPLLAGGMNEQFF
>TRBV12-3/TRBV12-4|TRBJ1-1|once|NA
TGTGCCAGCAGCACACTAGAGAACACTGAAGCTTTCTTT
CASSTLENTEAFF
>TRBV28|TRBJ2-7|few|NA
TGTGCCAGCAGGCCCTCTGGGTACGAGCAGTACTTC
CASRPSGYEQYF
>TRBV4-2|TRBJ2-2|NA|TRBD1
TGTGCCAGCAGCCAAAGCCTCCCAGGACAGGGGGTCGCCGGGGAGCTGTTTTTT
CASSQSLPGQGVAGELFF
>TRBV28|TRBJ2-5|NA|NA
TGTGCCAGCAGTGATGACTACCAAGAGACCCAGTACTTC
CASSDDYQETQYF
>TRBV4-1|TRBJ2-3|few|TRBD1
TGCGCCAGCAGCCAAGAAAGACAGGGGATCACAGATACGCAGTATTTT
CASSQERQGITDTQYF
>TRBV7-2|TRBJ2-7|many|NA
TGTGCCAGCAGCTTAGCAGGCGGGGGCGGGTACGAGCAGTACTTC
CASSLAGGGGYEQYF
>TRBV7-9|TRBJ2-7|few|TRBD2
TGTGCCAGCACCACAGGCGGACTAGCGGGTAGGAACTACGAGCAGTACTTC
CASTTGGLAGRNYEQYF
>TRBV7-2|TRBJ1-2|NA|NA
TGTGCCAGCAGCTTAGACAAGGGCCATGGCGGCTACACCTTC
CASSLDKGHGGYTF
>TRBV5-6|TRBJ1-5|NA|TRBD1
TGTGCCAGCAGCGCGGGACAGGATCGGCCCCAGCATTTT
CASSAGQDRPQHF
>TRBV2|TRBJ2-5|few|NA
TGTGCCACAAGAGGCGGCACCGAGACCCAGTACTTC
CATRGGTETQYF
>TRBV6-1|TRBJ2-7|NA|NA
TGTGCCAGCACCCTACCCCCAGGGATGCCCTACGAGCAGTACTTC
CASTLPPGMPYEQYF
>TRBV6-1|TRBJ2-5|NA|TRBD1
TGTGCCAGCAGTGAAATTGGACAGGGAAAAGAGACCCAGTACTTC
CASSEIGQGKETQYF
>TRBV7-9|TRBJ1-5|NA|NA
TGTGCCAGCAGCGCGACAGAGTTTAGCAATCAGCCCCAGCATTTT
CASSATEFSNQPQHF
>TRBV27|TRBJ2-5|NA|TRBD2
TGTGCCAGCAGTTTACTAGCGGGGGACTACGAGACCCAGTACTTC
CASSLLAGDYETQYF